This T cell receptor beta chain was found in a study of CD8 T cells in ankylosing spondylitis. TCRdb re-called the 5' RACE reads through MiXCR, storing one row per CDR3 protein. The sample lists 200,000 to 300,000 distinct CDR3 sequences, roughly 8.2% seen once, with 4% to 5% in the top ten. This clonotype was detected ten times or more. As yet, its antigen is unknown. Study results and limitations: Some of the motif variants had earlier been found in reactive arthritis patients' fluid and blood.

Trimming removed 0 bases from V and 3 bases from J, with 12 bases in between. The CDR3 totals 15 residues. From germline, CDR1 is SGHRS and CDR2 YFSETQ. The TCR sequence derives from a female donor with ankylosing spondylitis or in good health (not recorded which). The V and J genes are TRBV5-1 and TRBJ2-5; D is undetermined. The specimen sequenced was blood, either unsorted or a sorted T cell fraction (not recorded which). The CDR3 bases are TGCGCCAGCAGCTTGGTATTCTCTGGCAAAGAGACCCAGTACTTC. It encodes CASSLVFSGKETQYF. The entire variable domain, with the rest obtained from reference TRBV5-1 and TRBJ2-5, is as follows: KAGVTQTPRYLIKTRGQQVTLSCSPISGHRSVSWYQQTPGQGLQFLFEYFSETQRNKGNFPGRFSGRQFSNSRSEMNVSTLELGDSALYLCASSLVFSGKETQYFGPGTRLLVL.